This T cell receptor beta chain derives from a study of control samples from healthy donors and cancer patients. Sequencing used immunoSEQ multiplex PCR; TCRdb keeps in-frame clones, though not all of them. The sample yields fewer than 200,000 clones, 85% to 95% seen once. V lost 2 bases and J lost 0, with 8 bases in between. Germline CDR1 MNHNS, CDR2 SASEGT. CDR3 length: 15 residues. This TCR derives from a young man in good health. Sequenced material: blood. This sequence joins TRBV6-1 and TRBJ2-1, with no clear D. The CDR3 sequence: CASSESMSSYNEQFF. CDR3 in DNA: TGTGCCAGCAGTGAAAGCATGAGCTCCTACAATGAGCAGTTCTTC.